Listed below are T cell receptor beta chains from one sample, sequenced in a study of T cell changes during pregnancy in multiple sclerosis. Libraries were prepared by immunoSEQ multiplex PCR; TCRdb keeps only in-frame clonotypes and omits some of them. The repertoire consists of tens of thousands of clones, with roughly 90% occurring once and the leading ten covering approximately 9.5%. This specimen was peripheral blood, taken after pregnancy. The receptors were sampled from a female donor in good health, enrolled as a control in a pregnancy study. Both conserved end residues are part of each CDR3. D genes are given only for firm matches. Size tells how often a clone was seen (once, few, many) or the class of an expanded clone, and some rows leave it out.

V gene	D gene	J gene	CDR3 length	clone size	CDR3 protein
TRBV7-9	TRBD2	TRBJ2-5	14	once	CASTPGTSYETQYF
TRBV2	TRBD1	TRBJ1-5	14	-	CASSDDRGDQPQHF
TRBV19	-	TRBJ1-1	13	-	CASREAPNTEAFF
TRBV19	-	TRBJ1-1	14	-	CASSVVPGNTEAFF
TRBV11-2	TRBD1	TRBJ1-2	14	-	CASSLDVTGYGYTF
TRBV10-3	TRBD2	TRBJ2-2	13	-	CAISRGGAGELFF
TRBV2	-	TRBJ1-5	15	-	CASSDTGHSNQPQHF
TRBV6-1	TRBD1	TRBJ1-5	14	-	CATTEGQGIEPQHF
TRBV2	TRBD1	TRBJ1-2	13	few	CASRGQDIYGYTF
TRBV7-9	-	TRBJ1-1	13	-	CASSLSHRLVAFF
TRBV30	TRBD2	TRBJ2-7	14	-	CAWRISGTSYEQYF
TRBV6-5	TRBD1	TRBJ2-5	14	few	CASRATGGAETQYF